A selection of T cell receptor beta chains follows, all from one sample in a study of cytomegalovirus exposure and HLA in healthy donors. Sequenced by immunoSEQ multiplex PCR; TCRdb stores in-frame clones only, minus some. The table shows 100,000 to 150,000 clones, with more than 9% occurring only once. The sample consisted of PBMCs. The receptors originated from a woman younger than 30 in good health and CMV-seropositive. Each CDR3 is given with its conserved first and last residue. The D gene is left open where the match is weak. Expanded clones are given a class, and other clones once, few, many or no size at all.

j_gene	d_gene	v_gene	len	abundance	CDR3nt	CDR3aa
TRBJ1-2	-	TRBV6-6	14	few	TGTGCCAGTACTCTTGTCGAGGGCTCAAGTGGCTACACCTTC	CASTLVEGSSGYTF
TRBJ2-2	-	TRBV5-1	12	few	TGCGCCAGCAGCTTCGAGGCCGGGGAGCTGTTTTTT	CASSFEAGELFF
TRBJ1-2	TRBD1	TRBV27	14	few	TGTGCCAGCGGCCCAGGGACAGCTAACTATGGCTACACCTTC	CASGPGTANYGYTF
TRBJ2-1	TRBD2	TRBV11-2	16	few	TGTGCCAGCAGCGGACTAGCGGGAGTTCGCTACAATGAGCAGTTCTTC	CASSGLAGVRYNEQFF
TRBJ2-3	TRBD2	TRBV30	15	-	TGTGCCTGGAGTAGCGGGAGGGCCGTCACAGATACGCAGTATTTT	CAWSSGRAVTDTQYF
TRBJ2-7	-	TRBV5-4	15	few	TGTGCCAGCAGCCAAGATAGGAGTAACAACTACGAGCAGTACTTC	CASSQDRSNNYEQYF
TRBJ2-7	TRBD2	TRBV7-8	15	-	TGTGCCAGCAGCTTATACAGCGGGAGAATCTACGAGCAGTACTTC	CASSLYSGRIYEQYF
TRBJ1-1	-	TRBV6-4	13	once	TGTGCCAGCAGGACTTTTCGGTCAGGGGAAGCTTTCTTT	CASRTFRSGEAFF
TRBJ1-1	TRBD1	TRBV5-6	15	-	TGTGCCAGCAGCTCTATGGGACAGGGTTTTTTTGAAGCTTTCTTT	CASSSMGQGFFEAFF
TRBJ2-7	-	TRBV5-1	18	-	TGCGCCAGCAGCTTGGTACCTCAGACAACCCTATCTTCCTACGAGCAGTACTTC	CASSLVPQTTLSSYEQYF
TRBJ2-6	-	TRBV5-4	16	-	TGTGCCAGCAGCTTGGACGGGAACTCCGGGGCCAACGTCCTGACTTTC	CASSLDGNSGANVLTF
TRBJ1-4	-	TRBV19	15	few	TGTGCCAGCCTGGACAGTGCGTCAACTAATGAAAAACTGTTTTTT	CASLDSASTNEKLFF
TRBJ1-1	-	TRBV5-4	13	few	TGTGCCAGCAGCCCCGACTTAAACACTGAAGCTTTCTTT	CASSPDLNTEAFF
TRBJ1-1	-	TRBV20-1	11	few	TGCAGTGCTCGCAGGAACACTGAAGCTTTCTTT	CSARRNTEAFF
TRBJ1-2	-	TRBV6-1	13	few	TGTGCCAGCAGTGAATATCCCATTAGTAGCTACACCTTC	CASSEYPISSYTF
TRBJ1-2	TRBD1	TRBV5-1	15	few	TGCGCCAGCAGCTCCCAGACAGGGGGAATAAGTGGCTACACCTTC	CASSSQTGGISGYTF
TRBJ1-4	-	TRBV7-8	17	-	TGTGCCAGCAGAAGAAGAGGTTCAGGGCCAGCTAATGAAAAACTGTTTTTT	CASRRRGSGPANEKLFF
TRBJ2-6	-	TRBV10-3	15	few	TGTGCCATCAGTAATGGGCGCTCTGGGGCCAACGTCCTGACTTTC	CAISNGRSGANVLTF
TRBJ2-2	-	TRBV11-3	16	-	TGTGCCAGCAGCCCCCGGGACAACCTTCGAACCGGGGAGCTGTTTTTT	CASSPRDNLRTGELFF
TRBJ2-7	TRBD2	TRBV30	16	-	TGTGCCTGGAGTGGGGGCAGCGGGAGGGAACCCTACGAGCAGTACTTC	CAWSGGSGREPYEQYF
TRBJ2-1	TRBD2	TRBV12-5	20	-	TGTGCTAGTGGTTTGGTATTAATCTATGGAAGCGGGAGAGAAAACAATGAGCAGTTCTTC	CASGLVLIYGSGRENNEQFF
TRBJ1-4	-	TRBV9	15	-	TGTGCCAGCAGCTTAGGGGGAGCCCTGGGCGAAAAACTGTTTTTT	CASSLGGALGEKLFF
TRBJ2-1	TRBD2	TRBV19	16	-	TGTGCCAGTAGTATAGATCAGACGGGAGGTCTGGATGAGCAGTTCTTC	CASSIDQTGGLDEQFF
TRBJ2-7	TRBD2	TRBV6-1	20	few	TGTGCCAGCAGTGCAACTTGGACTAGCGGTACCGCCGGATTACCTCCTGAGCAGTACTTC	CASSATWTSGTAGLPPEQYF
TRBJ2-5	TRBD2	TRBV7-2	13	-	TGTGCCAGCAGATTAGCGGGAGCAGAGACCCAGTACTTC	CASRLAGAETQYF
TRBJ2-7	TRBD1	TRBV7-8	14	-	TGTGCCAGCAGCCGATCGGGACAGGCCTACGAGCAGTACTTC	CASSRSGQAYEQYF
TRBJ2-5	TRBD1	TRBV11-3	15	-	TGTGCCAGCAGCTTAGATCCGGGACAGCAAGAGACCCAGTACTTC	CASSLDPGQQETQYF
TRBJ1-1	-	TRBV23-1	16	few	TGCGCCAGCAGTCTCCCAGGGGAAATAGTGATGACTGAAGCTTTCTTT	CASSLPGEIVMTEAFF
TRBJ2-1	TRBD1	TRBV7-7	13	-	TGTGCTAGCAGCTTAGACAGGGGCAATGAGCAGTTCTTC	CASSLDRGNEQFF
TRBJ1-1	TRBD1	TRBV10-3	13	-	TGTGCCACTTCGACAGGGTTTGGCACTGAAGCTTTCTTT	CATSTGFGTEAFF
TRBJ2-5	-	TRBV6-1	14	-	TGTGCCAGCACTAGACGGTGGGGGGAGGAGACCCAGTACTTC	CASTRRWGEETQYF
TRBJ1-4	TRBD1	TRBV9	15	few	TGTGCCAGCAGCGCTGGACAGGAATCGAGTGAAAAACTGTTTTTT	CASSAGQESSEKLFF
TRBJ1-5	-	TRBV5-6	12	-	TGTGCCAGCAGCTTGGCCGGGCAGCCCCAGCATTTT	CASSLAGQPQHF
TRBJ2-7	-	TRBV6-6	15	-	TGTGCCAGCAGTTACTCGACATCGCTTTCCTACGAGCAGTACTTC	CASSYSTSLSYEQYF
TRBJ2-7	TRBD2	TRBV2	18	-	TGTGCCAGCAGTGATGACCCTCTAGCGGGCCCGCGGACCTACGAGCAGTACTTC	CASSDDPLAGPRTYEQYF
TRBJ2-2	-	TRBV29-1	14	few	TGCAGCGTTGAAGGAACACCATACACCGGGGAGCTGTTTTTT	CSVEGTPYTGELFF
TRBJ1-2	-	TRBV20-1	11	-	TGCAGTGCTAGGGAGGGTTATGGCTACACCTTC	CSAREGYGYTF
TRBJ2-6	-	TRBV11-3	14	few	TGTGCCAGCAGCCGGAGCGGACTACTCAACGTCCTGACTTTC	CASSRSGLLNVLTF
TRBJ2-7	TRBD2	TRBV6-5	16	-	TGTGCCAGCAGTTACAAAGCGGCGGGAGGCCTCTACGAGCAGTACTTC	CASSYKAAGGLYEQYF
TRBJ1-2	-	TRBV6-5	15	few	TGTGCCAGCAGCCCTTCCGGACAGTTTAACTATGGCTACACCTTC	CASSPSGQFNYGYTF
TRBJ1-4	-	TRBV28	14	-	TGTGCCAGCAATTTACAGGTTGATAATGAAAAACTGTTTTTT	CASNLQVDNEKLFF
TRBJ2-4	TRBD2	TRBV5-6	17	few	TGTGCCAGCAGCCCTGCCGGGGCTAGCGGGAGAAGGGACATTCAGTACTTC	CASSPAGASGRRDIQYF
TRBJ2-3	-	TRBV11-2	14	few	TGTGCCAGCAGCTCCCCGCAGCGAACAGATACGCAGTATTTT	CASSSPQRTDTQYF
TRBJ1-2	-	TRBV18	12	few	TGTGCCAGCGCGTCAGGGCCAACTGGCTACACCTTC	CASASGPTGYTF
TRBJ2-3	TRBD2	TRBV4-2	16	few	TGTGCCATTGCTCCGGCCGCGGGAGGTCGAACAGATACGCAGTATTTT	CAIAPAAGGRTDTQYF
TRBJ1-2	-	TRBV28	14	-	TGTGCCAGCAATGACGCGGCAGCTAACTATGGCTACACCTTC	CASNDAAANYGYTF
TRBJ2-7	TRBD2	TRBV6-1	14	few	TGTGCCAGCACAGCGGGAGCCCCCTCCTACGAGCAGTACTTC	CASTAGAPSYEQYF
TRBJ2-3	-	TRBV5-4	16	few	TGTGCCAGCAGCTTGGTGGTTGGAGGAGTCACAGATACGCAGTATTTT	CASSLVVGGVTDTQYF
TRBJ2-1	TRBD2	TRBV19	14	-	TGTGCCAGTAGTCCGGGAGGGTCCTACAATGAGCAGTTCTTC	CASSPGGSYNEQFF
TRBJ2-5	-	TRBV27	17	-	TGTGCCAGCAGTTCGAAAACGTCCCTAGCGTGGCGAGAGACCCAGTACTTC	CASSSKTSLAWRETQYF
TRBJ2-5	TRBD2	TRBV11-1	15	few	TGTGCCAGCAGACCAACTAGCGGGGGTCAAGAGACCCAGTACTTC	CASRPTSGGQETQYF
TRBJ1-2	-	TRBV2	14	-	TGTGCCAGCGGTGGGAGGAAAGGAAACTATGGCTACACCTTC	CASGGRKGNYGYTF
TRBJ1-2	-	TRBV10-3	12	-	TGTGCCATCAGTGAGGCAGACTATGGCTACACCTTC	CAISEADYGYTF